Listed below are T cell receptor beta chains from one sample, sequenced in a study of a mutant IDH1 vaccine in newly diagnosed glioma. The repertoire was sequenced with immunoSEQ multiplex PCR; TCRdb's copy has only in-frame clones and lacks some. The sample has about 30,000 clones, more than 65% seen once; the top ten hold about 20%. The specimen comprised PBMCs, sampled from a glioma patient treated with radiotherapy, temozolomide or both. The receptors come from a man aged 25-45 years with glioma. Both conserved end residues are trimmed from each CDR3.

V gene: TRBV5-1; J gene: TRBJ2-7; CDR3 length: 12; CDR3 protein: ASSGGTGSYEQY
V gene: TRBV6-1; J gene: TRBJ1-2; CDR3 length: 10; CDR3 protein: ASTRGLDGYT
V gene: TRBV27; J gene: TRBJ1-2; CDR3 length: 11; CDR3 protein: ASSLGGYLGYT
V gene: TRBV7-6; J gene: TRBJ1-4; CDR3 length: 14; CDR3 protein: ASSAQTALEVEKLF
V gene: TRBV6-6; J gene: TRBJ1-2; CDR3 length: 11; CDR3 protein: ASSGTGLDGYT
V gene: TRBV18; J gene: TRBJ2-7; CDR3 length: 17; CDR3 protein: ASSPEGQGPFFTSYEQY
V gene: TRBV2; J gene: TRBJ2-4; CDR3 length: 12; CDR3 protein: ASSSRVAKNIQY
V gene: TRBV7-2; J gene: TRBJ2-7; CDR3 length: 11; CDR3 protein: ASSLANRGVQY
V gene: TRBV30; J gene: TRBJ1-2; CDR3 length: 14; CDR3 protein: AWSSRDRGLVYGYT
V gene: TRBV9; J gene: TRBJ2-7; CDR3 length: 14; CDR3 protein: ASSVGGTGYTYEQY
V gene: TRBV5-5; J gene: TRBJ2-7; CDR3 length: 10; CDR3 protein: ASSMGVYEQY
V gene: TRBV4-2; J gene: TRBJ1-2; CDR3 length: 15; CDR3 protein: ASSQDLGTGGDYGYT
V gene: TRBV4-1; J gene: TRBJ1-5; CDR3 length: 15; CDR3 protein: ASSQYLGQESNQPQH
V gene: TRBV7-2; J gene: TRBJ2-3; CDR3 length: 10; CDR3 protein: ASSSWADTQY
V gene: TRBV9; J gene: TRBJ1-1; CDR3 length: 12; CDR3 protein: ASSVVLGNTEAF
V gene: TRBV29-1; J gene: TRBJ2-3; CDR3 length: 12; CDR3 protein: SVGDRRSTDTQY
V gene: TRBV7-9; J gene: TRBJ1-5; CDR3 length: 10; CDR3 protein: ASSQGDQPQH
V gene: TRBV2; J gene: TRBJ2-7; CDR3 length: 11; CDR3 protein: ASSFEMDDEQY
V gene: TRBV29-1; J gene: TRBJ1-1; CDR3 length: 13; CDR3 protein: SVEVQGIMNTEAF
V gene: TRBV10-3; J gene: TRBJ2-7; CDR3 length: 11; CDR3 protein: AISELSTYEQY
V gene: TRBV25-1; J gene: TRBJ1-5; CDR3 length: 11; CDR3 protein: ASSEWGNQPQH
V gene: TRBV30; J gene: TRBJ2-3; CDR3 length: 11; CDR3 protein: AWEGTGGDTQY
V gene: TRBV30; J gene: TRBJ2-7; CDR3 length: 15; CDR3 protein: AWSDFIQGGLRYEQY
V gene: TRBV10-1; J gene: TRBJ2-1; CDR3 length: 14; CDR3 protein: ASSEFRDRGYNEQF
V gene: TRBV10-2; J gene: TRBJ2-1; CDR3 length: 11; CDR3 protein: ASSVGGFNEQF
V gene: TRBV6-6; J gene: TRBJ1-3; CDR3 length: 12; CDR3 protein: ASSLGGTGNTIY
V gene: TRBV10-2; J gene: TRBJ2-7; CDR3 length: 12; CDR3 protein: ASSGLAGFYEQY
V gene: TRBV5-4; J gene: TRBJ2-5; CDR3 length: 11; CDR3 protein: ASSGAPQETQY
V gene: TRBV7-9; J gene: TRBJ2-7; CDR3 length: 9; CDR3 protein: ASSSSVEQY
V gene: TRBV5-1; J gene: TRBJ2-1; CDR3 length: 9; CDR3 protein: ASSLGNEQF
V gene: TRBV7-9; J gene: TRBJ2-3; CDR3 length: 10; CDR3 protein: ASSPTGYTQY
V gene: TRBV4-1; J gene: TRBJ1-5; CDR3 length: 13; CDR3 protein: ASSQALPTNQPQH
V gene: TRBV5-1; J gene: TRBJ2-7; CDR3 length: 12; CDR3 protein: ASSFQVGSNEQY